What follows are 25 T cell receptor beta chains derived from one specimen sequenced in a study of blood T cells in healthy people across ages. A second PCR of 7 to 11 cycles used a sample-barcoded 5' primer and a J-beta primer mix. Via MiXCR, TCRdb re-called the 5' RACE reads, giving one row per CDR3 protein. The repertoire holds approximately 960,000 distinct CDR3 sequences, under 35% seen once, with 10% to 13% in the top ten. These data are also associated with another study on T cells of mothers and their children.

The source material was blood. These receptors were obtained from a woman aged 35 to 49 in good health.

This clonotype was observed at least ten times. The chain is built from TRBV5-1 and TRBJ2-1; the match to TRBD2 covers 14 bases. The length of the CDR3 is 16 residues. V shed 4 bases, J shed 9 bases, and the junction held 9 bases outside the gene matches. CDR1 and CDR2 from the germline V gene are SGHRS and YFSETQ. The CDR3 DNA reads as TGCGCCAGCAGCGCCCGGACTAGCGGGGGGACCTCTGAGCAGTTCTTC. It translates to CASSARTSGGTSEQFF.

The rearrangement links TRBV21-1 to TRBJ2-5; the DNA was not used to check the table's D call, TRBD1. TRBV21-1 is a pseudogene. The CDR3 runs to 19 residues. In DNA, the CDR3 is TGTGCCAGCAGCACCGAAAAGGGGAAACAGGGACCCAAACAAGAGACCCAGTACTTC. Translated: CASSTEKGKQGPKQETQYF.

The chain employs TRBV30 and TRBJ2-1; the D gene is possibly TRBD1 (6 bases). Trimming pared 2 bases from V and 4 bases from J, leaving 12 bases between. The CDR3 is 14 residues long. CDR1 is GTSNPN, CDR2 SVGIG, per germline (reference sequence). CDR3 amino acids: CAWSIHRAYNEQFF. The CDR3 DNA is TGTGCCTGGAGTATCCACAGGGCGTACAATGAGCAGTTCTTC. Supplemented by reference TRBV30 and TRBJ2-1, the full variable domain reads SQTIHQWPATLVQPVGSPLSLECTVEGTSNPNLYWYRQAAGRGLQLLFYSVGIGQISSEVPQNLSASRPQDRQFILSSKKLLLSDSGFYLCAWSIHRAYNEQFFGPGTRLTVL.

The chain recombines TRBV29-1 with TRBJ2-2, with D possibly TRBD2 on 6 matching bases. V was trimmed by 7 bases and J by 5 bases, leaving 17 bases between them. Germline assignment: CDR1 SQVTM and CDR2 ANQGSEA. This CDR3 has 14 residues. The CDR3 DNA reads as TGCAGCGGCCGGTCTCTGGGGGGAACCGGGGAGCTGTTTTTT. Its protein product is CSGRSLGGTGELFF.

This clonotype showed up just a few times. The chain joins TRBV27 to TRBJ1-1; D gene uncertain. Trimming took off 6 bases at V and 0 bases at J, with 11 bases between the two ends. This CDR3 contains 14 residues. From germline, CDR1 is MNHEY and CDR2 SMNVEV (reference sequence). DNA of the CDR3: TGTGCCAGCAGCCCGGGAGGGATGAACACTGAAGCTTTCTTT. Translation gives CASSPGGMNTEAFF.

Concerning this clonotype itself: A read error may produce the germline difference seen at one junction end. The chain couples TRBV12-3 or TRBV12-4 to TRBJ2-3; 9 bases are a match to TRBD2. This CDR3 spans 17 amino acids. This chain's CDR3 is CASILFPSGGTTDTEYF. The CDR3 nucleotides are TGTGCCAGCATCCTTTTCCCCAGCGGGGGGACTACAGATACGGAGTATTTT.

This clonotype turned up a few times. V is TRBV18 and J is TRBJ2-6; D call uncertain. V was clipped by 6 bases and J by 4 bases, with 7 bases between them. CDR1 and CDR2 from the germline V gene are KGHSH and LQKENI. The CDR3 runs to 13 residues. CDR3: CASSALGANVLTF. CDR3 DNA sequence: TGTGCCAGCTCGGCGCTCGGGGCCAACGTCCTGACTTTC.

This clonotype was seen a few times. The chain joins TRBV10-3 to TRBJ1-6; D is uncertain. Germline V CDR1 and CDR2: ENHRY, SYGVKD. Trimming left V 6 bases short and J 9 bases short, with 15 bases between. The CDR3 runs 14 residues. CDR3 in amino acids: CAISPGSGGSPLHF. CDR3 nucleotide sequence: TGTGCCATCAGCCCCGGGTCCGGAGGTTCACCCCTCCACTTT.

The chain uses TRBV20-1 and TRBJ2-3; 7 positions agree with TRBD2. Trimming removed 2 bases from V and 3 bases from J; junction bases left unmatched: 5. Germline loops: CDR1 DFQATT, CDR2 SNEGSKA (reference sequence). This CDR3 has 14 residues. The CDR3 spells CSARSSGVTDTQYF. The CDR3 DNA sequence: TGCAGTGCTAGATCCAGCGGGGTTACAGATACGCAGTATTTT.

Only a few counts were recorded for this clonotype. The genes are TRBV20-1 and TRBJ2-5; D gene uncertain. V gave up 5 bases and J gave up 2 bases, with 15 bases separating them. This CDR3 is built from 14 residues. Germline V gene data show CDR1 as DFQATT and CDR2 as SNEGSKA (reference sequence). CDR3 loop: CSAPASASQETQYF. The CDR3 DNA reads as TGCAGTGCTCCAGCTTCGGCCTCACAAGAGACCCAGTACTTC.

The sample holds many counts of this clonotype. The J gene is TRBJ2-5, the V gene TRBV4-3; tentative D call: TRBD1 (5 bases). V lost 0 bases and J 4 bases, leaving 9 bases between the germline ends. This CDR3 region has 14 residues. CDR1 and CDR2 from the germline V gene are LGHNA and YSLEER. CDR3 nucleotides: TGCGCCAGCAGCCAAGATTTTAGGGGAGAGACCCAGTACTTC. Protein: CASSQDFRGETQYF.

This chain joins TRBV6-2 or TRBV6-3 and TRBJ1-2, with 10 bases identical to TRBD1. V shed 6 bases and J 4 bases; nucleotides not matched to a gene: 14. The CDR3 sequence is 17 residues long. The germline V gene has CDR1 MNHEY and CDR2 SVGEGT. The CDR3 bases are TGTGCCAGCAGCCCTGCGACAGGGGGCAGTTTGGGCTATGGCTACACCTTC. Translation gives CASSPATGGSLGYGYTF.

The chain carries TRBV9 and TRBJ1-4; D gene unclear. Germline V gives CDR1 SGDLS, CDR2 YYNGEE. V was pared by 3 bases and J by 0 bases, with 15 bases between. The CDR3 totals 17 residues. In nucleotides, the CDR3 is TGTGCCAGCAGCGCGGACTCCTACCTGGCAACTAATGAAAAACTGTTTTTT. It specifies CASSADSYLATNEKLFF.

Written as DNA, the CDR3 is TGCGCCAGCATGAGAGAGCGGGGATCAGATACGCAGTATTTT. Amino acid sequence: CASMRERGSDTQYF. The chain couples TRBV5-1 to TRBJ2-3; 7 bases are shared with TRBD2. Germline V CDR1 and CDR2: SGHRS, YFSETQ. The V gene end was trimmed by 6 bases and the J gene end by 4 bases; junction bases not matched to a gene: 8. This CDR3 comprises 14 residues.

This clonotype was found a few times. J is TRBJ2-3 and V is TRBV13; 13 positions match TRBD2. With V trimmed by 3 bases and J by 2 bases, 8 bases remained unmatched. The CDR3 is made up of 18 amino acids. CDR1 is PRHDT, CDR2 FYEKMQ, per germline (reference sequence). The CDR3 DNA reads as TGTGCCAGCAGCTTCTACAGCGGGACTAGCGGGAACACAGATACGCAGTATTTT. Its protein is CASSFYSGTSGNTDTQYF.

Ten or more counts support this clonotype. This chain joins TRBV7-9 and TRBJ1-2; 9 positions match TRBD1. Germline V gene sequence: CDR1 SEHNR, CDR2 FQNEAQ (reference sequence). The CDR3 loop spans 14 amino acids. V was pared by 5 bases and J by 4 bases, with 5 bases of the junction left unmatched. CDR3 DNA: TGTGCCAGCAGCGCGGACAGGGGCCCCTATGGCTACACCTTC. Translated: CASSADRGPYGYTF.

Of note for this clonotype: A much bigger clone sits one base away, suggesting this may be a read error. The rearrangement links TRBV2 to TRBJ1-2, with 7 bases lining up with TRBD1. The CDR3 sequence is 14 residues long. Germline V gene lookup returns CDR1 SNHLY and CDR2 FYNNEI. The CDR3, as DNA: TGTGCCAGCAGTGAATTCGAGGGGGCGAGTGGCTACATCTTC. Translating gives CASSEFEGASGYIF.

The V gene is TRBV10-3, the J gene TRBJ2-7; no reliable D call. The V gene's germline CDR1 is ENHRY and CDR2 SYGVKD. The CDR3 sequence is 11 residues long. Trimming took off 8 bases at V and 0 bases at J, with 5 bases between the two ends. The DNA for the CDR3 is TGTGCCATCGGAGCCTCCTACGAGCAGTACTTC. Amino acids: CAIGASYEQYF.

As concerns this clonotype: The junction does not match germline at one end; this may be a read error. This rearrangement joins TRBV4-3 to TRBJ2-1; 8 nucleotides agree with TRBD2. The CDR3 runs to 15 residues. Germline values: CDR1 LGHNA, CDR2 YSLEER. The CDR3 coding sequence is TGCGTCAGCAGCCAAGATTGGGCGGGGGGCCTCGAGCAGTTCTTC. As protein: CVSSQDWAGGLEQFF.

In its sample, this clonotype was seen a few times. The V and J genes are TRBV6-1 and TRBJ2-1, with D perhaps matching TRBD2 (6 bases). The ends were cut back, 6 bases at V and 4 bases at J, with 13 bases in the middle. The CDR3 sequence is 14 residues long. Germline loops: CDR1 MNHNS, CDR2 SASEGT. The CDR3 is CASRASALYNEQFF. In nucleotides, the CDR3 is TGTGCCAGCAGGGCTAGCGCCTTATACAATGAGCAGTTCTTC.

DNA of the CDR3: TGTGCCAGCAGCCGGATACCCTACGAGCAGTACTTC. It translates to CASSRIPYEQYF. The rearrangement joins TRBV12-3 or TRBV12-4 to TRBJ2-7; D unclear. The length of the CDR3 is 12 residues. The V end lost 6 bases, the J end lost 2 bases, and 8 bases lay between the germline ends.

This clonotype was seen at least ten times. The V and J genes are TRBV6-6 and TRBJ2-1; 7 positions match TRBD2. The J segment lost 0 bases and the V segment lost 6 bases, leaving 5 bases of the junction unmatched. The CDR3 spans 15 residues. Looked up from germline, CDR1 is MNHNY and CDR2 is SVGAGI (reference sequence). CDR3 residues: CASRTSAPSYNEQFF. CDR3 nucleotide sequence: TGTGCCAGCAGAACTAGCGCCCCCTCCTACAATGAGCAGTTCTTC.

V is TRBV7-3 and J is TRBJ1-2; D gene uncertain. V dropped 5 bases and J dropped 2 bases, with 12 bases sitting between them. Germline V gene data show CDR1 as SGHTA and CDR2 as FQGTGA. This CDR3 is built from 14 residues. The CDR3 bases are TGTGCCAGCAGCCCGGACGGAAAAAACTATGGCTACACCTTC. Translating gives CASSPDGKNYGYTF.

This clonotype was recorded a few times. The chain has TRBV20-1 and TRBJ2-3; TRBD2 aligns across 8 bases. CDR1 is DFQATT and CDR2 is SNEGSKA in the germline V gene (reference sequence). V shed 0 bases, J shed 1 base, and the junction held 6 bases outside the gene matches. CDR3 size: 16 residues. CDR3 nucleotide sequence: TGCAGTGCTAGAGATGGGGGGCGGGGGGGCACAGATACGCAGTATTTT. It is translated as CSARDGGRGGTDTQYF.

The sample holds many counts of this clonotype. V is TRBV19 and J is TRBJ2-4; 7 bases line up with TRBD2. The germline V gene encodes CDR1 LNHDA and CDR2 SQIVND (reference sequence). The CDR3 is 13 amino acids. Trimming at V came to 6 bases and at J to 3 bases, leaving 2 bases not matched to a gene. The CDR3 DNA reads as TGTGCCAGTAGGGGGGGGGGCAAAAACATTCAGTACTTC. As protein: CASRGGGKNIQYF. The whole variable domain, remainder taken from reference TRBV19 and TRBJ2-4, is DGGITQSPKYLFRKEGQNVTLSCEQNLNHDAMYWYRQDPGQGLRLIYYSQIVNDFQKGDIAEGYSVSREKKESFPLTVTSAQKNPTAFYLCASRGGGKNIQYFGAGTRLSVL.